This T cell receptor beta chain was recorded in a study of identical twins. Whole-study findings and limits: There was an excess of low generation probability in the out-of-frame alpha sequences that twins shared. Zero-insertion analyses might be partly confounded by invariant T cells like MAIT and iNKT.

On this clonotype: Antigen unknown.

The authors used template switching to add a universal primer site and gave cDNA unique molecular identifiers. Each CDR3 protein gets one entry after TCRdb re-called the 5' RACE reads with MiXCR. The sample has fewer than 650,000 distinct CDR3 sequences; 9.5% to 10% are singletons. CDR1 and CDR2 (germline): LGHDT, YNNKEL (reference sequence). The CDR3 extends over 16 amino acids. The trim removed 2 bases at V and 5 bases at J, leaving 12 bases unmatched. These data also formed part of another study, on yellow fever vaccine responses in identical twins.

Sample: PBMCs. The chain employs TRBV3-1 and TRBJ2-7, with 7 bases lining up with TRBD1. The TCR was taken from a woman aged 18-29 years in good health. The CDR3 nucleotides are TGTGCCAGCAGCCAAATGGAACAGGGGCTTGCCAACGAGCAGTACTTC. Encoded protein: CASSQMEQGLANEQYF.